This T cell receptor (beta chain) was captured in a study of T cells in women clearing cervical HPV infection. This CDR3 region has 15 residues. V gave up 5 bases and J gave up 4 bases; unmatched junction bases: 6. Per the germline V gene, CDR1 is SGHTS and CDR2 is YDEGEE. Regarding the study as a whole: CIN3+ cases had significantly higher TCR repertoire richness than controls, but evenness did not differ.

In regard to this clone: The antigen is not known. The read gets to within 3 residues of the CDR3 end, and the germline J gene fills in the rest.

Cervical HPV DNA detected by MY09/MY11 PCR, typed by dot-blot. Average input was approximately 1,200 ng genomic DNA for immunoSEQ TCR beta CDR3 amplification. The table came from immunoSEQ multiplex PCR; TCRdb's copy has only in-frame clones and leaves some out. The sample shows roughly 30,000 clones, and roughly 4.2% sits with its ten largest clones. The clonotype was recovered from a woman between 18 and 70 years old with a cervical HPV16 infection that either progressed to CIN3+ or cleared (not recorded which). Sequenced input: blood buffy coat. This chain connects TRBV5-8 to TRBJ2-3; TRBD1 matches 11 bases. The covered CDR3 bases are TGTGCCAGCAGGGAGGGACAGGGGGACGCAGATACG. This gives the protein CASREGQGDADT. The full-length CDR3 reads as CASREGQGDADTQYF.